This entry lists 4 T cell receptor beta chains sequenced from one sample in a study of identical twins. A single record per CDR3 protein comes from TCRdb applying MiXCR to the 5' RACE reads. Here the sample spans 500,000 to 550,000 distinct CDR3 sequences, 22% being singletons. These data also formed part of another study, on T cells expressing NK-cell markers.

Input material: CD4+ T cells sorted from blood. These receptors were collected from a woman aged 18-30 years in good health.

The chain joins TRBV5-1 to TRBJ2-1, with D tentatively TRBD2 (5 bases). V gave up 0 bases and J gave up 7 bases, with 8 bases separating them. Germline values: CDR1 SGHRS, CDR2 YFSETQ. This CDR3 is 13 amino acids long. Here the CDR3 DNA reads TGCGCCAGCAGCTTGGCTAGCCCGAATGAGCAGTTCTTC. Protein: CASSLASPNEQFF.

V is TRBV20-1 and J is TRBJ1-5; D is possibly TRBD1 (5 bases). Matching the DNA end better, TRBJ2-3 makes the J call doubtful. The CDR3 has 15 residues. CDR1 is DFQATT, CDR2 SNEGSKA, per germline (reference sequence). This CDR3 reads CSARDPIGQRQPQYF. The CDR3 DNA follows: TGCAGTGCTAGAGATCCTATCGGTCAAAGACAGCCCCAGTATTTT.

The table lists this clonotype with a few counts. This sequence joins TRBV10-3 and TRBJ1-1, with D perhaps matching TRBD1 (6 bases). Germline loops: CDR1 ENHRY, CDR2 SYGVKD. The CDR3 length is 11 residues. V dropped 8 bases and J dropped 11 bases, with 15 bases sitting between them. The CDR3, as DNA: TGTGCCATCGGGACACCGAGGGATGCTTTCTTT. Translated: CAIGTPRDAFF.

CDR3 nucleotide sequence: TGCAGTGCTAGTTCGGCGGGGGGGCCAAGGGAGCAGTACTTC. The encoded protein is CSASSAGGPREQYF. This chain uses TRBV20-1 with TRBJ2-7, with 9 bases aligning to TRBD2. V dropped 3 bases and J dropped 7; count of bases not matched to a gene: 10. CDR1 DFQATT and CDR2 SNEGSKA come from the germline V gene (reference sequence). CDR3 size: 14 residues.